These T cell receptor beta chains were read from a single sample in a study of immune aging and cytomegalovirus after organ transplant. MiXCR, run by TCRdb on the single-cell sequencing reads, gives a single entry per CDR3 protein. The sample lists more than 20,000 distinct CDR3 sequences, about a third occurring once. Antigens of these TCRs are unknown. The starting material was CMV peptide-activated CD4+ and CD8+ T cells sorted from blood, obtained at five time points, pooled. The receptor set was obtained from a female donor who had a heart transplant and CMV viremia. CDR3s include the opening cysteine and the closing phenylalanine or tryptophan. The D gene is left open where the match is weak. Only part of the rows carry a size: once, few, many, or a class if the clone is expanded.

clone_size j_call d_call v_call cdr3_nt cdr3_aa
. TRBJ2-7 TRBD2 TRBV2 TGTGCCAGCAGTGAGAAGGCTAGCGGGAGTGGGGAGCAGTACTTC CASSEKASGSGEQYF
few TRBJ2-1 TRBD2 TRBV6-2/TRBV6-3 TGTGCCAGCAGTTACTCGAGGCTAGCGGGGGCCTTCAATGAGCAGTTCTTC CASSYSRLAGAFNEQFF
. TRBJ1-2 . TRBV7-9 TGTGCCAGCAGCTCTCTTGTTACAGGGTATGGCTACACCTTC CASSSLVTGYGYTF
. TRBJ1-2 . TRBV12-3/TRBV12-4 TGTGCCAGCAGTCCGGAGGGGACAAAGTCGTCCGGCTACACCTTC CASSPEGTKSSGYTF
many TRBJ2-1 TRBD2 TRBV5-1 TGCGCCAGCAGCCGACGGGGGGGCCTACTAGCGGGATCATTGAATGAGCAGTTCTTC CASSRRGGLLAGSLNEQFF
. TRBJ2-3 . TRBV9 TGTGCCAGCAGCGTCGGCGGACCTAGCACAGATACGCAGTATTTT CASSVGGPSTDTQYF
many TRBJ1-2 . TRBV20-1 TGCAGTGCTAGCTTAAAACAGGACCATGGCTACACCTTC CSASLKQDHGYTF
. TRBJ2-1 . TRBV29-1 TGCAGCGTTGAAAGGTCCTACAATGAGCAGTTCTTC CSVERSYNEQFF
many TRBJ1-2 . TRBV20-1 TGCAGTGCTAGAGAGGGTGCAGGTTTAATGACTAACTATGGCTACACCTTC CSAREGAGLMTNYGYTF
. TRBJ2-1 TRBD2 TRBV2 TGTGCCAGCAAAAGCGGGAGTTCCTACAATGAGCAGTTCTTC CASKSGSSYNEQFF
many TRBJ2-3 TRBD1 TRBV7-9 TGTGCCAGCAGCGCAGGCAGGACAGGATACACAGATACGCAGTATTTT CASSAGRTGYTDTQYF
medium-sized TRBJ1-5 . TRBV15 TGTGCCACCAGCAGAGAGGGGGGTTATCAGCCCCAGCATTTT CATSREGGYQPQHF
many TRBJ2-1 TRBD1 TRBV5-1 TGCGCCAGCAGCTTGGTAGGGGGCTCGGTCTACAATGAGCAGTTCTTC CASSLVGGSVYNEQFF
. TRBJ1-5 . TRBV2 TGTGCCAGCAGTGAAGTGAGGGCTTACAATCAGCCCCAGCATTTT CASSEVRAYNQPQHF
medium-sized TRBJ2-7 . TRBV11-3 TGTGCCAGCAGCTTAGATCGGGTTCGGCTTCCGGGCCCCTACGAGCAGTACTTC CASSLDRVRLPGPYEQYF
once TRBJ2-3 . TRBV20-1 TGCAGTGCTACCCGTGGGGCGGGCACAGATACGCAGTATTTT CSATRGAGTDTQYF
medium-sized TRBJ1-1 . TRBV14 TGTGCCAGCAGCCAAGATTGGGGGAGGCGGACTGAAGCTTTCTTT CASSQDWGRRTEAFF
many TRBJ1-3 TRBD1 TRBV6-5 TGTGCCAGCAGTTACTCGACGGGACAGGGGGCCACTGGAAACACCATATATTTT CASSYSTGQGATGNTIYF
. TRBJ1-3 . TRBV29-1 TGCAGCGTTGAAGGGCCGGGCCTTGGAAACACCATATATTTT CSVEGPGLGNTIYF
few TRBJ2-3 TRBD2 TRBV20-1 TGCAGTGCTAGAGAAGGGACTAGCGCGACAGATACGCAGTATTTT CSAREGTSATDTQYF
few TRBJ2-3 . TRBV4-3 TGCGCCAGCAGCCAAGGAGTTAGACGGGGAAGCACAGATACGCAGTATTTT CASSQGVRRGSTDTQYF
few TRBJ2-7 TRBD1 TRBV27 TGTGCCAGCAAGGAAGGGGGCATCTCCTACGAGCAGTACTTC CASKEGGISYEQYF
few TRBJ1-2 TRBD1 TRBV3-1 TGTGCCAGCAGCCAAGACGCGACAGGGAGCTATGGCTACACCTTC CASSQDATGSYGYTF
once TRBJ2-7 . TRBV3-1 TGTGCCAGCAGCCAAGATTGGGGTCGCGAGCAGTACTTC CASSQDWGREQYF
. TRBJ2-7 . TRBV10-3 TGTGCCATCAAGACCGGGACTCTGACATACGAGCAGTACTTC CAIKTGTLTYEQYF
. TRBJ2-2 . TRBV20-1 TGCAGTGCTAGAGACCGGGGGTTGGGGGCCGACACCGGGGAGCTGTTTTTT CSARDRGLGADTGELFF
. TRBJ2-1 TRBD1 TRBV4-1 TGCGCCAGCAGCCAAGGACGACAGGGGTACTACAATGAGCAGTTCTTC CASSQGRQGYYNEQFF
few TRBJ2-7 TRBD1 TRBV12-3/TRBV12-4 TGTGCCAGCAGTTTACAGGGGGACGCCTACGAGCAGTACTTC CASSLQGDAYEQYF
. TRBJ2-7 . TRBV6-1 TGTGCCAGCAGCAACCTCAAGTCCTACGAGCAGTACTTC CASSNLKSYEQYF
once TRBJ1-1 . TRBV18 TGTGCCAGCTCACCTAGGACAGAGGAAGCTTTCTTT CASSPRTEEAFF
few TRBJ1-2 . TRBV28 TGTGCCAGCAGCGACGGATGGACGGGAAACTATGGCTACACCTTC CASSDGWTGNYGYTF
. TRBJ2-7 . TRBV5-1 TGCGCCAGCAGCCCCCTGACAGGCCCATTGGATTACGAGCAGTACTTC CASSPLTGPLDYEQYF
many TRBJ2-1 . TRBV6-1 TGTGCCAGCAGTGAAACCCCTCGGAGGGATGAGCAGTTCTTC CASSETPRRDEQFF
many TRBJ1-5 . TRBV6-6 TGTGCCAGCAGTTACACGAGGGGTAATCAGCCCCAGCATTTT CASSYTRGNQPQHF
few TRBJ2-1 TRBD2 TRBV29-1 TGCAGCGTTCGGACTAGCGGGAGTGGAAATGAGCAGTTCTTC CSVRTSGSGNEQFF
few TRBJ1-2 TRBD1 TRBV6-1 TGTGCCAGCACGCGACAGGGTGGGACGGCTAACTATGGCTACACCTTC CASTRQGGTANYGYTF
few TRBJ1-5 . TRBV5-1 TGCGCCAGCAGCCTGAACCCGGATCAGCCCCAGCATTTT CASSLNPDQPQHF
. TRBJ2-7 . TRBV20-1 TGCAGTGCTGTTAGCGGACTAACCTACGAGCAGTACTTC CSAVSGLTYEQYF
. TRBJ2-1 TRBD2 TRBV5-4 TGTGCCAGCAGCTTTATCGGCGGGAGGCGTTACAATGAGCAGTTCTTC CASSFIGGRRYNEQFF
medium-sized TRBJ1-1 TRBD1 TRBV9 TGTGCCAGCAGCGTAGCTCGGGACAGGAACACTGAAGCTTTCTTT CASSVARDRNTEAFF